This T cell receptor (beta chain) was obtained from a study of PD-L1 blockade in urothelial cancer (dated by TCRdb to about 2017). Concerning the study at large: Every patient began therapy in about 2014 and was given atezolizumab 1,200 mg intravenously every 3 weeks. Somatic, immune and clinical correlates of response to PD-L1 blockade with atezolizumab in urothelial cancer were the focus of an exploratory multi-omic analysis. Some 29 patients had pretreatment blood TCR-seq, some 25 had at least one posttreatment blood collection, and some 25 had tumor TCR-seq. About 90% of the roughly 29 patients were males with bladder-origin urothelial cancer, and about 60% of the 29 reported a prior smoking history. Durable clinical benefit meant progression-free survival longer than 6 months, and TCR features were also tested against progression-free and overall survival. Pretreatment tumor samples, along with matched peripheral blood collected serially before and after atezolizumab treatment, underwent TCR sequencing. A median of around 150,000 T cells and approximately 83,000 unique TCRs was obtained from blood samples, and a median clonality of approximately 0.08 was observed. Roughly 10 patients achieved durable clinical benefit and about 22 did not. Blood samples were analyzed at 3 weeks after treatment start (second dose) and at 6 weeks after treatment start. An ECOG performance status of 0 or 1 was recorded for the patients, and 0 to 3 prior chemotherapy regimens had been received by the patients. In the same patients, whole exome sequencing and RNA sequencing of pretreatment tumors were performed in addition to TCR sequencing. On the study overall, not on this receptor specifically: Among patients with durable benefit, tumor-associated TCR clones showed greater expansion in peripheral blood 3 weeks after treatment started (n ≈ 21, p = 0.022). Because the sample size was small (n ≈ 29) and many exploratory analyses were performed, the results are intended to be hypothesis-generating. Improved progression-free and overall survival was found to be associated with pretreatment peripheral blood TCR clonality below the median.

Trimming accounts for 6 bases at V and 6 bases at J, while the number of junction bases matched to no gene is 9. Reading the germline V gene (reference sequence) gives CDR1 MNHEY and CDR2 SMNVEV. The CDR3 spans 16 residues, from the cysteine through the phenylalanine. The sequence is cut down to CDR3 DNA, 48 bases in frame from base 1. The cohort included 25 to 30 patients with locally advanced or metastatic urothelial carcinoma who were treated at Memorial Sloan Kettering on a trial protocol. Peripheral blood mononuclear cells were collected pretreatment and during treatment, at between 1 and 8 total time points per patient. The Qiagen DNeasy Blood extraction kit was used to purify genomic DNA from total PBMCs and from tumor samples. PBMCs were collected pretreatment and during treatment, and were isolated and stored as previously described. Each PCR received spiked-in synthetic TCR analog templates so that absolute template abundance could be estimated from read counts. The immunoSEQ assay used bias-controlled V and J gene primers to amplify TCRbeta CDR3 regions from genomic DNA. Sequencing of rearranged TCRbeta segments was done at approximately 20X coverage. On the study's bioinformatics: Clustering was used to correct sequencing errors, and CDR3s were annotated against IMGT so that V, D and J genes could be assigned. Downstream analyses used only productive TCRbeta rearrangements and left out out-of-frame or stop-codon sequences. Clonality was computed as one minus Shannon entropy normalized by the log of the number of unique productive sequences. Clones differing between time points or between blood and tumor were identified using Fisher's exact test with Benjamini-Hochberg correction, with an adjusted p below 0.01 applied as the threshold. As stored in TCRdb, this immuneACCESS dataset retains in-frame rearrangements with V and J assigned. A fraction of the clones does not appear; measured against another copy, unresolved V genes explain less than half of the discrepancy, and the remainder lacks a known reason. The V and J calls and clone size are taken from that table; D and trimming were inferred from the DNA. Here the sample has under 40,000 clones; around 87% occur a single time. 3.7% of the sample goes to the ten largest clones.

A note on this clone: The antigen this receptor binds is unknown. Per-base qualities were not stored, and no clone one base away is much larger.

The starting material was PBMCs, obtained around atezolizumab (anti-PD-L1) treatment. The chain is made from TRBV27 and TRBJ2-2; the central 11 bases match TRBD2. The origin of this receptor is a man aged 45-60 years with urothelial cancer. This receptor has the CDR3 CASRQGLAVISGELFF. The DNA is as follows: TGTGCCAGCAGACAGGGACTAGCGGTAATCTCCGGGGAGCTGTTTTTT.